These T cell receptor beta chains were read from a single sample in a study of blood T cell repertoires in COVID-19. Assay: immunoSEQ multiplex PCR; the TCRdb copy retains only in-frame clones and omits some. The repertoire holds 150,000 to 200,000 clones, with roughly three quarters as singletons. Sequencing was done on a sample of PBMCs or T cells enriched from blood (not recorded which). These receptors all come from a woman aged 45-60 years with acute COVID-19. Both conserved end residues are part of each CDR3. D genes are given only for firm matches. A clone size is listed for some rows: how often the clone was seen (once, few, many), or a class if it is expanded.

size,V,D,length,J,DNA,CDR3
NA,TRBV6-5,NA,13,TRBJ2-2,TGTGCCAGCAGTAAAACAGGGTTCGGGGAGCTGTTTTTT,CASSKTGFGELFF
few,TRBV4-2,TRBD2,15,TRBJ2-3,TGTGCCAGCAGCCAAGATAGCGGGGGGGCAGATACGCAGTATTTT,CASSQDSGGADTQYF
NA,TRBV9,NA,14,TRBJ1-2,TGTGCCAGCAGCGCAGGGTCGGCGCACTATGGCTACACCTTC,CASSAGSAHYGYTF
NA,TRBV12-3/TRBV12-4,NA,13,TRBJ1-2,TGTGCCAGCAGTTTAACAGAAGACTATGGCTACACCTTC,CASSLTEDYGYTF
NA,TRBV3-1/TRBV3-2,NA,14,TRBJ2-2,TGTGCCAGCAGCAACCGAGGGAACACCGGGGAGCTGTTTTTT,CASSNRGNTGELFF
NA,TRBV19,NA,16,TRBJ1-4,TGTGCCAGTAGTGAACCCCGCCGGGGAGGATATGAAAAACTGTTTTTT,CASSEPRRGGYEKLFF
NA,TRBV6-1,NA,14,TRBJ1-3,TGTGCCAGCAGTGAGATCGGTTCTGGAAACACCATATATTTT,CASSEIGSGNTIYF
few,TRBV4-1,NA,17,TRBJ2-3,TGCGCCAGCAGCCGGCAACTGAGCGCCTCTAGCACAGATACGCAGTATTTT,CASSRQLSASSTDTQYF
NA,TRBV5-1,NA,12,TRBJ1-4,TGCGCCAGCAGGGAAGGGAGTGAAAAACTGTTTTTT,CASREGSEKLFF
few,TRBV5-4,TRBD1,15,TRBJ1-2,TGTGCCAGCAGCTTGGGGCCAGGGGGGAACTATGGCTACACCTTC,CASSLGPGGNYGYTF
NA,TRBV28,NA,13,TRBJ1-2,TGTGCCAGCAGTAAGGAGAGAGGGCTTGGCTACACCTTC,CASSKERGLGYTF
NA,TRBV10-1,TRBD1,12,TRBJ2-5,TGCGCCAGCAGTTCAGGGGGAGAGACCCAGTACTTC,CASSSGGETQYF
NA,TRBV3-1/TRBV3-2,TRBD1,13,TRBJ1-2,TGTGCCAGCAGCCGAGCAGGGGGTAGCGGCTACACCTTC,CASSRAGGSGYTF
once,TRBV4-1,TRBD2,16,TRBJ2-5,TGCGCCAGCAGCCAGCGGCTAGCGGCGTACCAAGAGACCCAGTACTTC,CASSQRLAAYQETQYF
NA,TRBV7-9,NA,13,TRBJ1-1,TGTGCCAGCATCCAACCCCAGGGGTCTTACGCTTTCTTT,CASIQPQGSYAFF
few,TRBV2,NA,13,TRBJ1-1,TGTGCCAGCGGGGCAAGGATGAACACTGAAGCTTTCTTT,CASGARMNTEAFF
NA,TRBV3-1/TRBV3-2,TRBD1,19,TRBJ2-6,TGTGCCAGCAGACCGGACAGGGGGACTTTACTCTCTGGGGCCAACGTCCTGACTTTC,CASRPDRGTLLSGANVLTF
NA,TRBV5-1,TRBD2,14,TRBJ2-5,TGCGCCAGCAGGGAGACTAGCGGACAAGAGACCCAGTACTTC,CASRETSGQETQYF
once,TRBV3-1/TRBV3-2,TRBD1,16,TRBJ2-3,TGTGCCAGCAGCCCGGGGACAGGGCTGAGGGGAGATACGCAGTATTTT,CASSPGTGLRGDTQYF
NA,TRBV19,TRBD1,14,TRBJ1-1,TGTGCCAGTAGCGCGGACAGGGGAAATACTGAAGCTTTCTTT,CASSADRGNTEAFF
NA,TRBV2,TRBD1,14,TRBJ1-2,TGTGCCAGCAGGAAACAGGGGGCGAACTATGGCTACACCTTC,CASRKQGANYGYTF
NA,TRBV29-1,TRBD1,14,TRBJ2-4,TGCAGCGTAAGACCAGGGGGTGCCAAAAACATTCAGTACTTC,CSVRPGGAKNIQYF
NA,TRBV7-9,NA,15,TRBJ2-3,TGTGCCAGCAGCTTAACCACAGGAGACACAGATACGCAGTATTTT,CASSLTTGDTDTQYF
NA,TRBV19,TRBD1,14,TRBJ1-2,TGTGCCAGCGCAGGGGGCTCGGGAAACTATGGCTACACCTTC,CASAGGSGNYGYTF
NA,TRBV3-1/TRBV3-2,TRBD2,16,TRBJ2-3,TGTGCCAGCAGCCTAGAGCGGGGGGGCGTTTCAGATACGCAGTATTTT,CASSLERGGVSDTQYF
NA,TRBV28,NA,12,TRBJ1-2,TGTGCCAATTACAGGAATGACTATGGCTACACCTTC,CANYRNDYGYTF
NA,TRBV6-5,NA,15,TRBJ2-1,TGTGCCAGCAGTTCCGAGGGGGTCACCTACAATGAGCAGTTCTTC,CASSSEGVTYNEQFF
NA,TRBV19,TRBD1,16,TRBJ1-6,TGTGCCAGCCGCCTCCCGGGACAGGGGGAAAATTCACCCCTCCACTTT,CASRLPGQGENSPLHF
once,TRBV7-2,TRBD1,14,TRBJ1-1,TGTGCCAGCAGCAAACAGGGGGTTGGCACTGAAGCTTTCTTT,CASSKQGVGTEAFF
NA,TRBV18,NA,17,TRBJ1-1,TGTGCCAGCTCACTCCTTGGGGGCCTCTCGGGCCCAGTTGAAGCTTTCTTT,CASSLLGGLSGPVEAFF
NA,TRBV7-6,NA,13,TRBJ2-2,TGTGCCAGCAGCCCGGTTGTAGTGGGGGAGCTGTTTTTT,CASSPVVVGELFF
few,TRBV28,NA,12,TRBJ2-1,TGTGCCAGCAGTTTCAAAGGGGGTGAGCAGTTCTTC,CASSFKGGEQFF
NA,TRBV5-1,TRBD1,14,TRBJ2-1,TGCGCCAGCAGCTCCGGGGACAGGGGGAATGAGCAGTTCTTC,CASSSGDRGNEQFF
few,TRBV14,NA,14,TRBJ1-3,TGTGCCAGCAGCCAAGACTACTCTGGAAACACCATATATTTT,CASSQDYSGNTIYF
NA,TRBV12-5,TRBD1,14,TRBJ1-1,TGTGCTAGTGGTCACGGACAGGGGAAGGCTGAAGCTTTCTTT,CASGHGQGKAEAFF
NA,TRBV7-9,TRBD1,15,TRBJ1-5,TGTGCCAGCAGCTCGGGACAGGGGCGGAATCAGCCCCAGCATTTT,CASSSGQGRNQPQHF
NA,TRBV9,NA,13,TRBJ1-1,TGTGCCAGCAGCGTAGCCGGGGATCTTGAAGCTTTCTTT,CASSVAGDLEAFF
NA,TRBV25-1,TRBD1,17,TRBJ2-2,TGTGCCAGCAGAGCCTCATCCGGGACAGGGCCGAGCGGGGAGCTGTTTTTT,CASRASSGTGPSGELFF
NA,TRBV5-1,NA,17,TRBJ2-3,TGCGCCAGTCCGGAGGGGGCGATGAGATCTAGCACAGATACGCAGTATTTT,CASPEGAMRSSTDTQYF
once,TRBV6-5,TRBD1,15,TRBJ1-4,TGTGCCACCGCCTTTCAGACAGGGCCTAATGAAAAACTGTTTTTT,CATAFQTGPNEKLFF
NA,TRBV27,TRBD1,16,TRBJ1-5,TGTGCCAGCAGTTCGGGACAGGGCTTTGGCAATCAGCCCCAGCATTTT,CASSSGQGFGNQPQHF
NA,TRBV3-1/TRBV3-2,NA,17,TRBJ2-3,TGTGCCAGCAGCCAAGATATGAGGGCGGGAAGCACAGATACGCAGTATTTT,CASSQDMRAGSTDTQYF
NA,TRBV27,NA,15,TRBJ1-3,TGTGCCAGCTCCTTTCAAACGGGAGCTGGAAACACCATATATTTT,CASSFQTGAGNTIYF
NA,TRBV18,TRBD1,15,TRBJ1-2,TGTGCCAGCTCACCCCGGGACAGCTCCTCGGAGGGCTACACCTTC,CASSPRDSSSEGYTF
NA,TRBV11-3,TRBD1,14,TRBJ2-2,TGTGCCAGCAGCTGGGGGACAGAGACCGGGGAGCTGTTTTTT,CASSWGTETGELFF
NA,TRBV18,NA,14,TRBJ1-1,TGTGCCAGCTCACTGGATCCGGGAAACACTGAAGCTTTCTTT,CASSLDPGNTEAFF
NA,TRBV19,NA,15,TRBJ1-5,TGTGCCAGTACCCTATACCGAAAGGGGAATCAGCCCCAGCATTTT,CASTLYRKGNQPQHF
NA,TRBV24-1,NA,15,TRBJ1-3,TGTGCCACCAGTGACGGGGTGTCCTCTGGAAACACCATATATTTT,CATSDGVSSGNTIYF
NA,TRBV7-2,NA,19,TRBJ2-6,TGTGCCAGCAGCCCACCCCCGCAACCCGCGAGCTCTGGGGCCAACGTCCTGACTTTC,CASSPPPQPASSGANVLTF
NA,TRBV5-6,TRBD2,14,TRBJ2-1,TGTGCCAGCAGACCAACTAGCGGGGGCCTTAAGCAGTTCTTC,CASRPTSGGLKQFF
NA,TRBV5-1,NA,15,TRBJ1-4,TGCGCCAGCAGCTTGGTTGGAAGCGAGAATGAAAAACTGTTTTTT,CASSLVGSENEKLFF
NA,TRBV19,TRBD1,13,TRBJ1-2,TGTGCCACCGCCATCGCGGACAGGGCTGGCTACACCTTC,CATAIADRAGYTF
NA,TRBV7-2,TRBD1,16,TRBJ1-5,TGTGCCAGCAGCTCCCTCCAGGGGGTCGGGCATCAGCCCCAGCATTTT,CASSSLQGVGHQPQHF